These 32 T cell receptor beta chains were sequenced from one sample in a study of T cells in Graves' hyperthyroidism and ophthalmopathy (dated by TCRdb to between 2019 and 2020). Library preparation employed multiplex PCR. This sample was sequenced with an Illumina HiSeq 2000. The TCR beta CDR3 regions were amplified from RNA transcripts. A first-round RT-PCR of the TCR CDR3 used the HTBI primer set with the Qiagen OneStep RT-PCR kit. The public reads were reanalyzed by TCRdb: fastp trimming at Q25, MiXCR alignment, in-frame beta chains only. CDR3 protein sequences are deduplicated, and each keeps its most common genes and DNA. In this sample the table shows approximately 410,000 distinct CDR3 sequences, roughly 13% of which occur a single time. The ten top clones hold roughly 4.8% of the sample. Sequenced sample: blood. The receptors come from a woman between 18 and 29 years old with Graves' hyperthyroidism.

In its sample, this clonotype was seen many times. This chain connects TRBV12-3 or TRBV12-4 to TRBJ1-6, with D perhaps TRBD1 (6 bases). The CDR3 spans 13 residues. V lost 4 bases to trimming and J lost 9 bases, with 10 bases between them. The CDR3 sequence is CASSSRRGSPLHF. For the CDR3, the DNA is TGTGCCAGCAGTTCCCGCAGGGGTTCACCCCTCCACTTT.

This clonotype was recorded many times. The chain couples TRBV6-5 to TRBJ2-3; D is unresolved. V lost 2 bases to trimming and J lost 3 bases, with 15 bases between them. The CDR3 runs to 16 residues. From germline, CDR1 is MNHEY and CDR2 SVGAGI. CDR3 sequence (DNA): TGTGCCAGCAGTTACGACCATTCGGCCAGGACAGATACGCAGTATTTT. Protein sequence: CASSYDHSARTDTQYF.

This clonotype has ten or more counts. The chain combines TRBV5-5 with TRBJ2-2, with a weak D call TRBD1 (6 bases). The germline V and J ends were trimmed by 5 bases and 4 bases, with 12 bases remaining between them. CDR1 SGHKS and CDR2 YYEKEE come from the germline V gene (reference sequence). CDR3 length equals 14 residues. CDR3 protein: CASRLTGLTGELFF. DNA for the CDR3: TGTGCCAGCAGGCTCACAGGGCTCACCGGGGAGCTGTTTTTT.

This clonotype was seen many times. The rearrangement links TRBV6-6 to TRBJ2-7, with TRBD2 matching over 9 bases. The CDR3 spans 15 residues. The V gene end was trimmed by 0 bases and the J gene end by 7 bases; junction bases not matched to a gene: 7. CDR1 and CDR2 from the germline V gene are MNHNY and SVGAGI (reference sequence). The CDR3: CASSYSAGGWREQYF. The DNA of the CDR3 is TGTGCCAGCAGTTACTCGGCGGGAGGGTGGCGAGAGCAGTACTTC.

This rearrangement joins TRBV9 to TRBJ1-2, with D tentatively TRBD1 (6 bases). V lost 4 bases and J 0 bases, leaving 13 bases between the germline ends. Germline values: CDR1 SGDLS, CDR2 YYNGEE. This CDR3 is built from 15 residues. CDR3 in DNA: TGTGCCAGCAGCAAGGGGGGAGGTACTAACTATGGCTACACCTTC. The encoded protein is CASSKGGGTNYGYTF.

This clonotype was recorded many times. The V call is TRBV2, the J call TRBJ2-5; 7 nucleotides match TRBD1. This CDR3 region has 13 residues. Germline lookup yields CDR1 SNHLY and CDR2 FYNNEI. V lost 7 bases to trimming and J lost 4 bases; unmatched junction nucleotides: 6. Here the CDR3 reads CASKDRVGETQYF. In nucleotides, the CDR3 is TGTGCCAGCAAAGACAGGGTGGGAGAGACCCAGTACTTC.

This clonotype was recorded many times. CDR3 region: CSARDGVKPSSYNEQFF. CDR3 DNA sequence: TGCAGTGCTAGAGATGGTGTAAAGCCTAGCTCCTACAATGAGCAGTTCTTC. The chain combines TRBV20-1 with TRBJ2-1; D ambiguous. Germline V lookup: CDR1 DFQATT, CDR2 SNEGSKA (reference sequence). V lost 0 bases and J lost 0, with 15 bases in between. The CDR3 loop spans 17 amino acids.

This clonotype was seen at least ten times. The chain carries TRBV10-3 and TRBJ2-7, with 8 bases aligning to TRBD1. CDR1 is ENHRY and CDR2 is SYGVKD in the germline V gene. This CDR3 comprises 16 residues. The V and J ends lost 4 bases and 0 bases, in that order; junction bases with no gene match: 8. The CDR3 bases are TGTGCCATCAGTGGATGGACAGGGAAGAGCTCCTACGAGCAGTACTTC. Translated, it gives CAISGWTGKSSYEQYF.

The V and J genes are TRBV20-1 and TRBJ2-3; D is unresolved. The ends were cut back, 1 base at V and 4 bases at J, with 12 bases in the middle. The CDR3 is made up of 14 amino acids. Germline loops: CDR1 DFQATT, CDR2 SNEGSKA (reference sequence). CDR3 sequence reads: CSARGPILADTQYF. As DNA, the CDR3 is TGCAGTGCTAGAGGGCCCATTTTGGCAGATACGCAGTATTTT.

This clonotype has just one count. The gene calls are TRBV28 and TRBJ2-2, with a weak D call TRBD2 (5 bases). With 6 bases removed from V and 4 bases from J, the gap between germline ends came to 15 bases. The CDR3 extends over 15 amino acids. The V gene's germline CDR1 is MDHEN and CDR2 SYDVKM. In DNA form, the CDR3 reads TGTGCCAGCAGCACCCCCAAGAGGGCCACCGGGGAGCTGTTTTTT. As protein: CASSTPKRATGELFF.

The chain has TRBV5-6 and TRBJ2-3; D might be TRBD2 (7 bases). CDR1 is SGHDT, CDR2 YYEEEE, per germline. V lost 4 bases and J lost 3, with 15 bases in between. The CDR3 has 15 residues. The CDR3 reads CASSVGGGPTDTQYF. CDR3 DNA: TGTGCCAGCAGCGTTGGGGGGGGCCCTACAGATACGCAGTATTTT.

This clonotype was picked up a small number of times. The chain recombines TRBV18 with TRBJ2-1; D is unclear. The CDR3 is 13 residues long. The V end was cut by 2 bases, the J end by 7 bases, with 9 bases between. Germline V gives CDR1 KGHSH, CDR2 LQKENI. CDR3 residues: CASSPNPANEQFF. The DNA for the CDR3 is TGTGCCAGCTCACCAAACCCTGCTAATGAGCAGTTCTTC.

The table lists this clonotype with many counts. The rearrangement joins TRBV7-9 to TRBJ2-3; perhaps TRBD1 as D (6 bases). Trimming left V 0 bases short and J 4 bases short, with 8 bases between. The CDR3 consists of 14 residues. Germline assignment: CDR1 SEHNR and CDR2 FQNEAQ (reference sequence). CDR3 loop: CASSLAGTPDTQYF. In DNA form, the CDR3 reads TGTGCCAGCAGCTTAGCAGGGACACCAGATACGCAGTATTTT.

This clonotype was detected only a few times. The V call is TRBV5-6, the J call TRBJ2-1; TRBD2 might be the D (6 bases). This CDR3 is 14 amino acids long. Germline assignment: CDR1 SGHDT and CDR2 YYEEEE. V gave up 4 bases and J gave up 9 bases, with 17 bases separating them. The CDR3 region is CASSLGMEEGEQFF. The CDR3 DNA is TGTGCCAGCAGCCTGGGAATGGAGGAGGGTGAGCAGTTCTTC. Complete variable domain (other parts from reference TRBV5-6 and TRBJ2-1): DAGVTQSPTHLIKTRGQQVTLRCSPKSGHDTVSWYQQALGQGPQFIFQYYEEEERQRGNFPDRFSGHQFPNYSSELNVNALLLGDSALYLCASSLGMEEGEQFFGPGTRLTVL.

The table lists this clonotype with many counts. The V and J genes are TRBV27 and TRBJ2-7; TRBD2 aligns across 16 bases. The CDR3 has 16 amino acids. From germline, CDR1 is MNHEY and CDR2 SMNVEV (reference sequence). V shed 7 bases and J 5 bases; nucleotides not matched to a gene: 8. The CDR3 region is CASTGLAGGPVHEQYF. In nucleotides, the CDR3 is TGTGCCAGCACGGGACTAGCGGGAGGGCCGGTCCACGAGCAGTACTTC.

This clonotype was counted many times. The V call is TRBV7-2, the J call TRBJ2-1; 7 positions match TRBD2. V trimming: 2 bases; J trimming: 4 bases; junction bases outside the gene matches: 5. CDR3 length equals 15 residues. Germline V lookup: CDR1 SGHTA, CDR2 FQGNSA. DNA for the CDR3: TGTGCCAGCAGCTTACAAGCGGGATTATACAATGAGCAGTTCTTC. Translation: CASSLQAGLYNEQFF.

The chain has TRBV29-1 and TRBJ2-7; possibly TRBD2 for D (5 bases). The germline V gene encodes CDR1 SQVTM and CDR2 ANQGSEA. This CDR3 has 11 residues. The ends were cut back, 2 bases at V and 6 bases at J, with 8 bases in the middle. The CDR3 is CSVERAGEQYF. In DNA form, the CDR3 reads TGCAGCGTTGAAAGGGCGGGCGAGCAGTACTTC.

There are many counts of this clonotype. V usage is TRBV27 and J usage is TRBJ2-3, with 12 bases matching TRBD2. Trimming at V came to 7 bases and at J to 4 bases, leaving 3 bases not matched to a gene. This CDR3 has 14 residues. CDR1 and CDR2 (germline): MNHEY, SMNVEV (reference sequence). The CDR3 reads CASMLAGGADTQYF. The CDR3 nucleotides are TGTGCCAGCATGCTAGCGGGAGGGGCAGATACGCAGTATTTT.

J is TRBJ2-7 and V is TRBV20-1; D is uncertain. The germline V and J ends were trimmed by 2 bases and 1 base, with 9 bases remaining between them. The CDR3 is made up of 13 amino acids. The germline V gene has CDR1 DFQATT and CDR2 SNEGSKA (reference sequence). The CDR3 region has the DNA TGCAGTGCTAGAACAACAGATTCCTACGAGCAGTACTTC. Encoded protein: CSARTTDSYEQYF.

The chain carries TRBV20-1 and TRBJ1-3, with D maybe TRBD1 (5 bases). Per the germline V gene, CDR1 is DFQATT and CDR2 is SNEGSKA (reference sequence). This CDR3 spans 16 amino acids. V lost 0 bases, J lost 8 bases, and 20 bases lay in between. The CDR3 DNA follows: TGCAGTGCTAGAGATTTGGAGGGGCTGTTGGCGGACACCATATATTTT. Its protein product is CSARDLEGLLADTIYF.

In this sample, this clonotype turned up many times. V is TRBV2 and J is TRBJ2-2; 12 nucleotides line up with TRBD2. Germline values: CDR1 SNHLY, CDR2 FYNNEI. With 6 bases clipped from V and 1 base from J, the junction kept 6 bases outside the gene matches. The CDR3 sequence is 17 residues long. The CDR3 is CASSETSGSWNTGELFF. The CDR3 DNA reads as TGTGCCAGCAGCGAGACTAGCGGGAGCTGGAACACCGGGGAGCTGTTTTTT. Full variable domain (missing parts from reference TRBV2 and TRBJ2-2): EPEVTQTPSHQVTQMGQEVILRCVPISNHLYFYWYRQILGQKVEFLVSFYNNEISEKSEIFDDQFSVERPDGSNFTLKIRSTKLEDSAMYFCASSETSGSWNTGELFFGEGSRLTVL.

As concerns this clonotype: A much larger clone differs by one base, so this may be a read error. Without the conserved terminal phenylalanine or tryptophan, this CDR3 likely stems from a read error. The chain links TRBV2 to TRBJ1-2; D is unresolved. Deletions cut 1 base from V and 3 bases from J, with 9 bases between. This CDR3 comprises 14 residues. Per the germline V gene, CDR1 is SNHLY and CDR2 is FYNNEI. CDR3 amino acids: CASSEVPGHYGYTL. CDR3 coding DNA: TGTGCCAGCAGTGAAGTTCCGGGTCACTATGGCTACACCCTC.

This clonotype was picked up a small number of times. The chain combines TRBV20-1 with TRBJ2-5; D call uncertain. The CDR3 covers 11 residues. Germline values: CDR1 DFQATT, CDR2 SNEGSKA (reference sequence). The CDR3 coding sequence is TGCGCGACACGGTTTCGAGAGACCCAGTACTTC. It is translated as CATRFRETQYF.

This clonotype was recorded at least ten times. The chain has TRBV28 and TRBJ2-4, with 11 bases fitting TRBD2. Germline lookup yields CDR1 MDHEN and CDR2 SYDVKM. The V and J ends lost 5 bases and 8 bases, in that order; junction bases with no gene match: 8. CDR3 length equals 15 residues. DNA of the CDR3: TGTGCCAGCAGTCCGCGACTAGCGGGAACGTACATTCAGTACTTC. Amino acid sequence: CASSPRLAGTYIQYF.

This chain uses TRBV6-1 with TRBJ2-7, with a tentative D call TRBD1 (6 bases). From germline, CDR1 is MNHNS and CDR2 SASEGT. Trimming left V 5 bases short and J 2 bases short, with 22 bases between. This CDR3 spans 17 amino acids. The DNA of the CDR3 is TGTGCCAGCAGTCGAACCGCCCCTTCGGGACAAACCTACGAGCAGTACTTC. Its protein product is CASSRTAPSGQTYEQYF.

This clonotype was seen many times. The chain is built from TRBV30 and TRBJ2-7, with a possible D match to TRBD1 (5 bases). The CDR3 runs to 14 residues. V was trimmed by 0 bases and J by 6 bases, leaving 15 bases between them. CDR1 GTSNPN and CDR2 SVGIG come from the germline V gene (reference sequence). DNA for the CDR3: TGTGCCTGGAGTGTTCAGGGAAGGGTATTCGAGCAGTACTTC. Protein sequence: CAWSVQGRVFEQYF. Full variable domain (outside the CDR3, taken from reference TRBV30 and TRBJ2-7): SQTIHQWPATLVQPVGSPLSLECTVEGTSNPNLYWYRQAAGRGLQLLFYSVGIGQISSEVPQNLSASRPQDRQFILSSKKLLLSDSGFYLCAWSVQGRVFEQYFGPGTRLTVT.

This clonotype was seen at least ten times. The rearrangement links TRBV20-1 to TRBJ2-5; weak D call: TRBD1 (5 bases). V dropped 1 base and J dropped 2 bases, with 14 bases sitting between them. Germline lookup yields CDR1 DFQATT and CDR2 SNEGSKA (reference sequence). The CDR3 extends over 15 amino acids. The CDR3, as DNA: TGCAGTGCTAGAGCTGCAGGCAGGGCGCAAGAGACCCAGTACTTC. It yields the protein CSARAAGRAQETQYF.

The chain uses TRBV28 and TRBJ1-6; tentative D call: TRBD1 (5 bases). V lost 6 bases, J lost 9 bases, and 15 bases lay in between. Germline assignment: CDR1 MDHEN and CDR2 SYDVKM. This CDR3 has 14 amino acids. The CDR3 DNA is TGTGCCAGCAGCGGGGCAGGGCAGGGTTCACCCCTCCACTTT. Amino acids: CASSGAGQGSPLHF.

This clonotype was detected ten times or more. The chain combines TRBV28 with TRBJ2-5; 12 bases map to TRBD2. Germline-derived CDR1 and CDR2 are MDHEN and SYDVKM. This CDR3 is built from 16 residues. V shed 3 bases and J 3 bases; nucleotides not matched to a gene: 5. The CDR3 bases are TGTGCCAGCAGTTTGGCTAGCGGGAGGGCCGAAGAGACCCAGTACTTC. Protein: CASSLASGRAEETQYF.

In this sample, this clonotype turned up many times. The genes are TRBV7-3 and TRBJ2-3; perhaps D is TRBD1 or TRBD2 (6 bases each). Trimming removed 4 bases at V and 0 bases at J, with 11 bases between. CDR3 length equals 15 residues. Germline CDR1 SGHTA, CDR2 FQGTGA. CDR3 bases: TGTGCCAGCAGCTCAGGGGAGGCGAGCACAGATACGCAGTATTTT. Protein: CASSSGEASTDTQYF. The whole variable domain, remainder taken from reference TRBV7-3 and TRBJ2-3, is GAGVSQTPSNKVTEKGKYVELRCDPISGHTALYWYRQSLGQGPEFLIYFQGTGAADDSGLPNDRFFAVRPEGSVSTLKIQRTERGDSAVYLCASSSGEASTDTQYFGPGTRLTVL.

J is TRBJ1-2 and V is TRBV29-1; D ambiguous. This CDR3 comprises 13 residues. Germline assignment: CDR1 SQVTM and CDR2 ANQGSEA. V was pared by 3 bases and J by 5 bases, with 13 bases between. The chain's CDR3 is CSVELSPGYGYTF. As DNA, the CDR3 is TGCAGCGTTGAGCTTTCACCGGGGTATGGCTACACCTTC.

Many counts were recorded for this clonotype. The rearrangement uses TRBV6-1 and TRBJ1-6; 8 nucleotides align to TRBD1. Germline loops: CDR1 MNHNS, CDR2 SASEGT. V trimming: 5 bases; J trimming: 6 bases; junction bases outside the gene matches: 6. The CDR3 is 15 residues long. The CDR3 here is CASSPRQGLNSPLHF. The CDR3 DNA follows: TGTGCCAGCAGTCCACGACAGGGGCTTAATTCACCCCTCCACTTT.